The 26 T cell receptor beta chains listed next were all sequenced from one sample in a study of cytomegalovirus exposure and HLA in healthy donors. The PCR used 60 Vbeta and 13 Jbeta primers. Libraries were prepared by immunoSEQ multiplex PCR; TCRdb keeps only in-frame clonotypes and omits some of them. The table shows 140,000 or so clones, with 75% to 80% occurring only once. Input material: PBMCs. The receptor set was obtained from a woman aged 25 to 39 in good health and CMV-seronegative.

CDR3 region: CASSSWTSEAYNEQFF. CDR3 coding DNA: TGTGCCAGCAGCTCCTGGACTAGCGAGGCATACAATGAGCAGTTCTTC. The chain carries TRBV11-1 and TRBJ2-1; 9 nucleotides match TRBD2. V was pared by 4 bases and J by 4 bases, with 8 bases of the junction left unmatched. CDR1 is SGHAT and CDR2 is FQDESV in the germline V gene (reference sequence). This CDR3 contains 16 residues.

The rearrangement joins TRBV18 to TRBJ1-1; D is ambiguous. Germline V CDR1 and CDR2: KGHSH, LQKENI. V was trimmed by 5 bases and J by 3 bases, leaving 22 bases between them. The CDR3 contains 17 residues. The CDR3 sequence is CASSFREMAGPDTEAFF. In nucleotides, the CDR3 is TGTGCCAGCTCATTTCGGGAAATGGCGGGTCCGGACACTGAAGCTTTCTTT.

The V gene is TRBV7-2, the J gene TRBJ1-5; a weak D match, TRBD1 (6 bases). V lost 3 bases to trimming and J lost 4 bases, with 13 bases between them. Germline V gene data show CDR1 as SGHTA and CDR2 as FQGNSA. The CDR3 covers 15 residues. CDR3 in amino acids: CASSLTTGYNQPQHF. CDR3 in DNA: TGTGCCAGCAGCTTGACGACAGGTTATAATCAGCCCCAGCATTTT.

The chain couples TRBV5-1 to TRBJ2-3, with D unresolved. The V end was cut by 3 bases, the J end by 2 bases, with 10 bases between. The CDR3 extends over 14 amino acids. Germline V lookup: CDR1 SGHRS, CDR2 YFSETQ. CDR3 coding DNA: TGCGCCAGCAGCTGGAGATCCCCCACAGATACGCAGTATTTT. Its translation is CASSWRSPTDTQYF.

The chain has TRBV5-1 and TRBJ2-3; 14 bases fit TRBD2. The length of the CDR3 is 20 residues. With V trimmed by 3 bases and J by 0 bases, 12 bases remained unmatched. Germline V gene data show CDR1 as SGHRS and CDR2 as YFSETQ. The CDR3 DNA reads as TGCGCCAGCAGCTCAACCGGGACTAGCGGGGGCCTCCCTAGCACAGATACGCAGTATTTT. Its translation: CASSSTGTSGGLPSTDTQYF.

This clone came up a few times. The V and J genes are TRBV5-4 and TRBJ2-7; tentative D call: TRBD2 (7 bases). CDR3 size: 15 residues. V dropped 9 bases and J dropped 6 bases, with 25 bases sitting between them. Germline-derived CDR1 and CDR2 are SGHNT and YYREEE (reference sequence). The CDR3 sequence: CATSRPDQGRVEQYF. The CDR3 DNA follows: TGTGCCACCTCCCGCCCCGATCAGGGGAGGGTCGAGCAGTACTTC.

This clone has a single count. The J gene is TRBJ1-4, the V gene TRBV6-1; TRBD1 matches at 8 bases. After removal of 3 bases from V and 3 bases from J, the junction contained 3 bases not matched to a gene. Germline loops: CDR1 MNHNS, CDR2 SASEGT. The CDR3 extends over 15 amino acids. The CDR3 nucleotides are TGTGCCAGCAGTGACAGGGGGCTGGCTAATGAAAAACTGTTTTTT. Its translation is CASSDRGLANEKLFF.

This clone was picked up a small number of times. The V and J genes are TRBV5-1 and TRBJ2-5; 8 positions match TRBD2. CDR1 and CDR2 (germline): SGHRS, YFSETQ. Germline trimming cut 5 bases from V and 5 bases from J; bases unmatched to any gene: 11. This CDR3 has 15 amino acids. This CDR3 reads CASRPLIGGAETQYF. CDR3 bases: TGCGCCAGCAGGCCTCTTATCGGGGGGGCTGAGACCCAGTACTTC.

CDR3 residues: CASASLPPGQGLWELFF. The DNA for the CDR3 is TGCGCCAGCGCCTCTCTTCCCCCGGGACAGGGGTTATGGGAGCTGTTTTTT. The chain combines TRBV5-1 with TRBJ2-2, with 10 bases lining up with TRBD1. This CDR3 region has 17 residues. Germline V gene sequence: CDR1 SGHRS, CDR2 YFSETQ. V was pared by 7 bases and J by 9 bases, with 18 bases of the junction left unmatched.

This clone appeared a few times. The V and J genes are TRBV13 and TRBJ2-1; 8 bases line up with TRBD2. The CDR3 contains 15 residues. V shed 4 bases and J 3 bases; nucleotides not matched to a gene: 5. In germline, CDR1 is PRHDT, CDR2 FYEKMQ (reference sequence). CDR3 residues: CASSSLAGSYNEQFF. The CDR3 DNA is TGTGCCAGCAGCTCTTTAGCGGGGAGCTACAATGAGCAGTTCTTC.

This clone was detected once. The CDR3 loop reads CASSLGGDSGNTIYF. CDR3 nucleotide sequence: TGTGCCAGCAGTTTGGGGGGGGACTCTGGAAACACCATATATTTT. This chain links TRBV27 with TRBJ1-3, with D possibly being TRBD1 (5 bases). Trimming removed 3 bases at V and 0 bases at J, with 9 bases between. This CDR3 is built from 15 residues. CDR1 is MNHEY and CDR2 is SMNVEV in the germline V gene (reference sequence).

This chain joins TRBV7-6 and TRBJ1-2, with D maybe TRBD1 (5 bases). The CDR3 consists of 17 residues. The germline V gene encodes CDR1 SGHVS and CDR2 FNYEAQ. V was trimmed by 1 base and J by 0 bases, leaving 15 bases between them. The CDR3 bases are TGTGCCAGCAGCTTAGGTCCAGGGTCATATTCTAACTATGGCTACACCTTC. This sequence encodes CASSLGPGSYSNYGYTF.

The table lists this clone with a few counts. The chain has TRBV6-1 and TRBJ2-7; perhaps TRBD1 as D (5 bases). V lost 4 bases and J lost 4, with 20 bases in between. CDR1 and CDR2 (germline): MNHNS, SASEGT. This CDR3 spans 16 amino acids. CDR3 sequence: CASSALTVGPIYEQYF. The CDR3, as DNA: TGTGCCAGCAGTGCTCTGACAGTCGGACCAATTTACGAGCAGTACTTC.

J is TRBJ1-3 and V is TRBV2; 9 bases agree with TRBD1. The CDR3 is 16 amino acids. Trimming cost V 2 bases and J 8 bases; bases outside gene matches: 10. Germline V gene sequence: CDR1 SNHLY, CDR2 FYNNEI. The CDR3 region has the DNA TGTGCCAGCAGTGAACGTCTAACAGGGGGCGCGGACACCATATATTTT. It encodes CASSERLTGGADTIYF.

The chain carries TRBV6-6 and TRBJ2-2; a weak D match, TRBD1 (6 bases). CDR1 and CDR2 from the germline V gene are MNHNY and SVGAGI (reference sequence). V was shortened by 6 bases and J by 6 bases, with 11 bases between the two germline ends. The CDR3 loop spans 13 amino acids. CDR3 residues: CASSHQGSGELFF. DNA for the CDR3: TGTGCCAGCAGCCACCAGGGGTCCGGGGAGCTGTTTTTT.

This chain connects TRBV19 to TRBJ2-7; 9 bases are a match to TRBD1. Germline V gene lookup returns CDR1 LNHDA and CDR2 SQIVND (reference sequence). Trimming removed 6 bases from V and 2 bases from J; junction bases left unmatched: 5. This CDR3 spans 14 amino acids. CDR3 DNA: TGTGCCAGTAGCCCGGGACAGGGAACCTACGAGCAGTACTTC. It is translated as CASSPGQGTYEQYF.

This CDR3 reads CASGRGSGSETQYF. The CDR3 DNA is TGTGCCAGCGGCCGAGGGTCGGGGTCAGAGACCCAGTACTTC. The chain links TRBV18 to TRBJ2-5, with TRBD2 as a possible D gene (5 bases). This CDR3 is built from 14 residues. V was cut by 8 bases and J by 4 bases, with 17 bases left in between. Germline CDR1 is KGHSH and CDR2 is LQKENI.

The rearrangement uses TRBV29-1 and TRBJ2-5; weak D call: TRBD1 (6 bases). This CDR3 spans 13 amino acids. The germline V gene has CDR1 SQVTM and CDR2 ANQGSEA. Between the trimmed V and J ends, which lost 4 bases and 6 bases, there was a span of 15 bases. The CDR3 sequence: CSVVRTEGQTQYF. The CDR3 DNA sequence: TGCAGCGTTGTGAGGACAGAGGGTCAGACCCAGTACTTC.

J is TRBJ1-4 and V is TRBV6-1; D gene uncertain. The CDR3 sequence is 14 residues long. Germline loops: CDR1 MNHNS, CDR2 SASEGT. V was cut by 6 bases and J by 8 bases, with 16 bases left in between. In DNA, the CDR3 is TGTGCCAGCAGAGTCTCTATCCTAGGCGAAAAACTGTTTTTT. It translates to CASRVSILGEKLFF.

The chain uses TRBV15 and TRBJ1-3; D gene uncertain. The germline gives CDR1 LNHNV, CDR2 YYDKDF (reference sequence). The CDR3 runs 16 residues. V was trimmed by 0 bases and J by 1 base, leaving 10 bases between them. The DNA of the CDR3 is TGTGCCACCAGCAGAGATTCCGGGTTGTCTGGAAACACCATATATTTT. Translation: CATSRDSGLSGNTIYF.

In its sample, this clone was seen a few times. This chain connects TRBV9 to TRBJ1-2; 7 bases fit TRBD1. The CDR3 extends over 14 amino acids. The ends lost 2 bases at V and 5 bases at J; junction bases unmatched: 6. CDR1 and CDR2 (germline): SGDLS, YYNGEE. The CDR3 here is CASSVYQGDYGYTF. The CDR3, as DNA: TGTGCCAGCAGCGTCTATCAGGGGGATTATGGCTACACCTTC.

The chain links TRBV25-1 to TRBJ2-6; TRBD2 matches at 11 bases. The CDR3 sequence is 13 residues long. V was clipped by 4 bases and J by 12 bases; unmatched bases: 2. CDR1 is MGHDK and CDR2 is SYGVNS in the germline V gene. CDR3 protein: CASSVAGGIVLTF. The CDR3 bases are TGTGCCAGCAGTGTAGCGGGGGGGATCGTCCTGACTTTC.

Remarks on this clone: One end of the junction varies from germline; a read error may be responsible. The chain combines TRBV20-1 with TRBJ2-3; D possibly corresponds to TRBD2 (5 bases). Per the germline V gene, CDR1 is DFQATT and CDR2 is SNEGSKA (reference sequence). There are 11 residues in the CDR3. CDR3 sequence: CSGEGAETQYF. CDR3 in DNA: TGCAGTGGAGAGGGCGCAGAGACGCAGTATTTT.

The rearrangement links TRBV6-1 to TRBJ2-7, with 11 positions matching TRBD1. The CDR3 has 14 residues. V lost 4 bases and J lost 3; bases outside the gene matches: 2. Germline CDR1 MNHNS, CDR2 SASEGT. The CDR3 coding sequence is TGTGCCAGCAGTGGGACAGGGGGCTTCTACGAGCAGTACTTC. It translates to CASSGTGGFYEQYF.

V is TRBV4-3 and J is TRBJ2-2; TRBD2 aligns across 10 bases. The germline V gene encodes CDR1 LGHNA and CDR2 YSLEER. The CDR3 extends over 20 amino acids. The junction had 11 bases not matched to a gene; V was cut back by 1 base and J by 0 bases. CDR3 amino acids: CASSQVMVAGGRTNTGELFF. The CDR3 DNA follows: TGCGCCAGCAGCCAAGTTATGGTAGCGGGGGGCCGGACGAACACCGGGGAGCTGTTTTTT.

The chain combines TRBV12-2 with TRBJ1-4; TRBD1, the table's D call, was not compared with the DNA. TRBV12-2 is flagged as a pseudogene. The CDR3 has 16 amino acids. In DNA form, the CDR3 reads TGTGCAAGTCGCTTAATCGGGACAGTGTTCAATGAAAAACTGTTTTTT. Its protein is CASRLIGTVFNEKLFF.